A single T cell receptor (beta chain) is shown here with its context. This clonotype has only a few counts. Which antigen it targets is not known. No base quality values were provided; no much bigger clone lies one nucleotide off. This sample stems from a study of identical twins (dated by TCRdb to about 2016). The study in broad terms: To test whether fetal clonotypes persist, the study used deep sequencing on TCR alpha and beta repertoires from monozygotic twins, unrelated adults of various ages, and cord blood. To rule out contamination, the twin experiments were replicated at different times with different library preparation protocols.

The germline V gene (reference sequence) specifies LGHDT as CDR1 and YNNKEL as CDR2. The CDR3 starts with the cysteine, ends with the phenylalanine, and has 14 residues. The entry retains the CDR3 DNA only, 42 bases that are in frame from base 1. The germline ends are 7 bases apart after V is trimmed by 0 bases and J by 2 bases. Every donor in the study was a healthy Caucasian. Three pairs of female monozygotic twins, all aged roughly 18 to 29 years, were included in the twin cohort. RNA for TCR libraries was isolated from peripheral blood mononuclear cells. Library generation was performed with 5' RACE. The instrument given in TCRdb is Illumina HiSeq 2000. Template switching introduced a universal primer binding site; the final cDNA contained a unique molecular identifier, enabling accurate counting of TCR cDNA molecules. Specific primers in the conserved constant-segment region were used to synthesize first-strand cDNA for the TCR alpha and beta chains. To control for contamination, every cDNA library carried two barcodes: a SMART-Mk sample barcode plus Illumina barcodes. TruSeq adapter sequences, together with Illumina sample barcodes, were added in two successive PCR steps. Sequencing of the TCR alpha and beta cDNA libraries was done on the Illumina HiSeq platform using custom primers. Per the source publication's procedure: MiGEC was used to process raw reads and extract unique molecular identifiers, and MiXCR was used to find CDR3 positions. For each individual, recombination models were inferred using an EM algorithm with the repgenHMM and IGoR tools. The analysis of shared clonotypes was done with the tcR package in R, with sharing normalized by the product of cloneset sizes. Out-of-frame nonproductive sequences were analyzed to study raw recombination free of thymic and clonal selection effects. TCRdb trimmed public reads at Q25 via fastp, called clones via MiXCR and kept in-frame beta chains. Every distinct CDR3 protein forms one entry, paired with its most common genes and DNA. The V and J calls reflect TCRdb's pipeline rather than the authors' work. For this sample the table gives roughly 770,000 distinct CDR3 sequences, of which around a sixth were detected only once. The ten top clones hold over 10% of the sample.

General study outcomes and caveats: In beta out-of-frame sequences, excess twin sharing was weaker, because having fewer shared sequences lowered the signal-to-noise ratio. In monozygotic twins, recombination models systematically underestimated out-of-frame TCR alpha sharing, but the models matched the sharing seen between unrelated individuals. Compared with coincidental sharing between unrelated individuals, an excess of low generation-probability sequences was observed among out-of-frame TCR alpha sequences shared between twins. Abundant cord blood beta clonotypes carried fewer insertions; young adult naive repertoires showed a weaker similar trend, while memory repertoires showed none. Because the same donors could not be followed over many years, the conclusions depended on cross-sectional statistical analysis. Zero-insertion analyses could be partly confounded by invariant T cells such as MAIT and iNKT, though diverse VJ usage argued against such confounding for most clonotypes.

These records were also assigned to another study, of T cells expressing NK-cell markers. Taken from the second paper: Under 10 donors provided sorted CD3+CD56+NKG2C+, CD3+CD56+NKG2C- and CD3+CD56-NKG2C+ T-cell subsets, whose TCR beta-chain repertoires were profiled. Among the eight sequenced donors, seven were HCMV-seropositive and one was HCMV-seronegative. To restrict sorting to alphabetaTCR-expressing T cells, an anti-gammadeltaTCR antibody was added in several experiments. For roughly 6 donors, the dominant CD3+CD56+NKG2C+ clonotypes were among the top 10 CD8+ clonotypes and accounted for roughly 1.0-7.5% of CD8+ T cells. Those dominant clonotypes were again the most abundant among CD3+CD56-NKG2C+ cells in several donors, at about 28.3-60.1%. Whether the expanded NKG2C-expressing T cell clones were specific for HCMV antigens remained unclear. Randomly selected healthy volunteers, three men and five women, were used as the eight sequenced donors. To determine HCMV serostatus, a commercial ELISA kit was used to detect HCMV-specific IgG in serum. For a handful of donors, unsorted PBMC were also used to sequence bulk peripheral blood T-cell repertoires. MIGEC was used to demultiplex reads and group reads by UMI, and MiTCR was used to assemble and quantify clonotypes. To remove erroneous sequences, TCR cDNA sequences were retained only when supported by two or more reads. The tcR package was used for downstream repertoire analysis, and clonotypes were matched between fractions using CDR3 nucleotide sequence together with V segment. VDJmatch was used to annotate antigen specificity against VDJdb, with one amino acid substitution allowed in CDR3.

The sequence was obtained from a young woman in good health. Here the chain combines TRBV3-1 and TRBJ2-5; no D gene can be assigned with confidence. The sample taken for sequencing was PBMCs. The CDR3 has the sequence CASSQDLTQETQYF. The base sequence is TGTGCCAGCAGCCAAGATTTGACACAAGAGACCCAGTACTTC.